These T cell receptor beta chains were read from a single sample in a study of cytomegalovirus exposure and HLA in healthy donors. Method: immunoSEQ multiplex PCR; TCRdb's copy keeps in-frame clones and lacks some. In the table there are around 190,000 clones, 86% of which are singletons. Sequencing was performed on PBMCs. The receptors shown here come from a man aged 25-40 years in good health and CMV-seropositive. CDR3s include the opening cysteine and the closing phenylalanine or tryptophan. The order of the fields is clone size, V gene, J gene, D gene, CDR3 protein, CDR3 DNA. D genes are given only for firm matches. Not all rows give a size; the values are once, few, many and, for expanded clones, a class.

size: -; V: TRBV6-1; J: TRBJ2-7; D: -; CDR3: CASVPGGSFFYEQYF; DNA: TGTGCCAGCGTACCTGGGGGCTCATTCTTCTACGAGCAGTACTTC
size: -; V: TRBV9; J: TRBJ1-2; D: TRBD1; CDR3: CASSGGQGGDYGYTF; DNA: TGTGCCAGCAGCGGAGGACAGGGCGGTGACTATGGCTACACCTTC
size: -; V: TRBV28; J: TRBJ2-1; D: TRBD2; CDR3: CASSSAGASYNEQFF; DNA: TGTGCCAGCAGTTCAGCGGGAGCCTCCTACAATGAGCAGTTCTTC
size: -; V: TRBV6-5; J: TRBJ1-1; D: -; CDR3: CASNYRVSNTEAFF; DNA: TGTGCCAGCAACTACCGGGTTTCAAACACTGAAGCTTTCTTT
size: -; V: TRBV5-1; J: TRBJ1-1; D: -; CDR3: CASSLGSSTLNTEAFF; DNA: TGCGCCAGCAGCTTGGGGTCCTCAACCTTGAACACTGAAGCTTTCTTT
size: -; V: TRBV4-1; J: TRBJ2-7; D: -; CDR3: CASSHGLSYEQYF; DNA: TGCGCCAGCAGCCACGGACTGAGCTACGAGCAGTACTTC
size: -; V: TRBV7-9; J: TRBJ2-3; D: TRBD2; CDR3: CASSLLLAGARVQTDTQYF; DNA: TGTGCCAGCAGCCTCCTCCTAGCGGGGGCCAGGGTCCAGACAGATACGCAGTATTTT
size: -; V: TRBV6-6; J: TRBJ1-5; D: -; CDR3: CASNLQGRGGQPQHF; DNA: TGTGCCAGCAATCTACAGGGAAGAGGGGGTCAGCCCCAGCATTTT
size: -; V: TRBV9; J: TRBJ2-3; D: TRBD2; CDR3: CASSVAPRGGPDTQYF; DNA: TGTGCCAGCAGCGTAGCTCCCCGGGGGGGCCCAGATACGCAGTATTTT
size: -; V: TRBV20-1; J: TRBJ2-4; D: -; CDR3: CSATQSFIQYF; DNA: TGCAGTGCTACCCAAAGTTTCATTCAGTACTTC
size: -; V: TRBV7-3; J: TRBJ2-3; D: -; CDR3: CASSSGAGDPDTQYF; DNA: TGTGCCAGCAGCTCGGGGGCAGGGGACCCAGATACGCAGTATTTT
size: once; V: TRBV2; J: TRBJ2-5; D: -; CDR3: CASSDLEETQYF; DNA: TGTGCCAGCAGTGATCTCGAAGAGACCCAGTACTTC
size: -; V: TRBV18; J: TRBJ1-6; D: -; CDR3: CASSPPEGWNSPLHF; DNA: TGTGCCAGCTCACCACCAGAGGGGTGGAATTCACCCCTCCACTTT
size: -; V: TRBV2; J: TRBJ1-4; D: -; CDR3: CASSEDGRNEKLFF; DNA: TGTGCCAGCAGTGAGGATGGCAGAAATGAAAAACTGTTTTTT
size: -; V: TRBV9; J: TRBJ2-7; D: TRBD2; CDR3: CASSVGGGSDYEQYF; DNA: TGTGCCAGCAGCGTAGGGGGCGGGAGCGACTACGAGCAGTACTTC
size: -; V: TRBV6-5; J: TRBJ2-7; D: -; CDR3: CASSYEGPQGEQYF; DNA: TGTGCCAGCAGTTACGAAGGCCCCCAAGGCGAGCAGTACTTC
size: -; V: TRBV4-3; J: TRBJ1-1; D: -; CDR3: CASSQDFWSTNTEAFF; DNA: TGCGCCAGCAGCCAAGATTTCTGGTCTACGAACACTGAAGCTTTCTTT
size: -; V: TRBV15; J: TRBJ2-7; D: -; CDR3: CATSSDSYEQYF; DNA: TGTGCCACCAGCAGCGACTCCTACGAGCAGTACTTC
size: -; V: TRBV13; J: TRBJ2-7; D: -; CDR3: CASSLTGGGPNYEQYF; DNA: TGTGCCAGCAGCTTAACAGGGGGGGGCCCAAACTACGAGCAGTACTTC
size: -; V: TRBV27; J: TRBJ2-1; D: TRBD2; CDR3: CASSRIAMGGESSYNEQFF; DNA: TGTGCCAGCAGCCGGATAGCGATGGGGGGGGAGAGCTCCTACAATGAGCAGTTCTTC
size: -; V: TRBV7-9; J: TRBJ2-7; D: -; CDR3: CASSLQAVPYEQYF; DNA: TGTGCCAGCAGCCTACAGGCGGTACCCTACGAGCAGTACTTC
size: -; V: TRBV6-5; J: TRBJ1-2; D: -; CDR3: CASSYQGIYYGYTF; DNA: TGTGCCAGCAGTTATCAGGGCATCTACTATGGCTACACCTTC
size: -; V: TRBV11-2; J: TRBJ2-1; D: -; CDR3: CARIVRLDYNEQFF; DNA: TGTGCCAGGATCGTGAGGCTGGACTACAATGAGCAGTTCTTC
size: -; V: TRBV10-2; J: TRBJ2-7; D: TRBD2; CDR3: CASSDSGGGEQYF; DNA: TGCGCCAGCAGTGATTCGGGGGGAGGCGAGCAGTACTTC
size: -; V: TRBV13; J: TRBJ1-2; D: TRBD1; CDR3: CASSRTGGGVGYTF; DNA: TGTGCCAGCAGCCGGACAGGGGGCGGGGTAGGCTACACCTTC
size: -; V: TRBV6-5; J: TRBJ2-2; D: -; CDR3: CASSRRDNTGELFF; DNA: TGTGCCAGCAGTCGCAGGGATAACACCGGGGAGCTGTTTTTT
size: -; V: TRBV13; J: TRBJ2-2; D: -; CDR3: CASSPRGAGELFF; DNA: TGTGCCAGCAGCCCCAGGGGGGCCGGGGAGCTGTTTTTT
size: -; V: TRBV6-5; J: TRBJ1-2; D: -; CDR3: CASTAGAEYGYTF; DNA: TGTGCCAGCACCGCGGGGGCCGAGTATGGCTACACCTTC
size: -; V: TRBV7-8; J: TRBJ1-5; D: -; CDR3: CASSPEHPHQPQHF; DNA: TGTGCCAGCAGCCCCGAGCATCCTCATCAGCCCCAGCATTTT
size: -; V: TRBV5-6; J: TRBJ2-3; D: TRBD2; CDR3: CASSHLTSGSTDTQYF; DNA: TGTGCCAGCAGCCATCTCACTAGCGGATCCACAGATACGCAGTATTTT
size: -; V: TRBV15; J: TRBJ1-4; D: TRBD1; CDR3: CATSRQMVGTANEKLFF; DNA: TGTGCCACCAGCAGACAGATGGTCGGGACAGCTAATGAAAAACTGTTTTTT
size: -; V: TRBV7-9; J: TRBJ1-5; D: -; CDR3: CASSFDTLNQPQHF; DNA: TGTGCCAGCAGCTTCGACACCCTCAATCAGCCCCAGCATTTT
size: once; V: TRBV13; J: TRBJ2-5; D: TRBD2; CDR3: CASSLNGRASSETQYF; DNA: TGTGCCAGCAGCTTAAACGGGAGGGCGAGTTCAGAGACCCAGTACTTC
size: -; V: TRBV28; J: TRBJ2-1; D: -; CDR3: CASSVPTGGDDEQFF; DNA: TGTGCCAGCAGTGTCCCGACCGGGGGTGACGATGAGCAGTTCTTC
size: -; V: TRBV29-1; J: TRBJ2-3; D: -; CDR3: CSVEEGQDTQYF; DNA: TGCAGCGTTGAAGAGGGGCAAGATACGCAGTATTTT
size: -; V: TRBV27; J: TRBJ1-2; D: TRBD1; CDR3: CASSLGWDRGLYGYTF; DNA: TGTGCCAGCAGTTTAGGGTGGGACAGGGGGCTCTATGGCTACACCTTC
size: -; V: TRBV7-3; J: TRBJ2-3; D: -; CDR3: CASSPATSVTDTQYF; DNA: TGTGCCAGCAGCCCAGCGACTAGTGTCACAGATACGCAGTATTTT
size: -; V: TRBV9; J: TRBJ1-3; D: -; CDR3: CASSADTGSGNTIYF; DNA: TGTGCCAGCAGCGCGGATACAGGGAGTGGAAACACCATATATTTT
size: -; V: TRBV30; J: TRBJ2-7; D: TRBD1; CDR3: CAGGTGSSYEQYF; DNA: TGTGCCGGGGGGACAGGGAGCTCCTACGAGCAGTACTTC
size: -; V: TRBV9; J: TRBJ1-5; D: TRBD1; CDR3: CASSPSDRWVDQPQHF; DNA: TGTGCCAGCAGCCCCTCGGACAGGTGGGTCGATCAGCCCCAGCATTTT
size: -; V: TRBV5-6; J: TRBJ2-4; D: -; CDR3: CASSLWETWNIQYF; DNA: TGTGCCAGCAGCTTGTGGGAGACTTGGAACATTCAGTACTTC
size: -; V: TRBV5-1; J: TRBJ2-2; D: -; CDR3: CASSLGRNTGELFF; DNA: TGCGCCAGCAGCTTGGGTAGGAACACCGGGGAGCTGTTTTTT
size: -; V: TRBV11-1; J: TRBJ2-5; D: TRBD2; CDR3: CASSESGGARETQYF; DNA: TGTGCCAGCAGCGAGAGCGGGGGGGCCCGGGAGACCCAGTACTTC
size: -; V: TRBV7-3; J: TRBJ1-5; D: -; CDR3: CASSLTVDQPQHF; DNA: TGTGCCAGCAGCTTAACCGTCGATCAGCCCCAGCATTTT
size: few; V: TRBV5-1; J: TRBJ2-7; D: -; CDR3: CASSWDGVSSYEQYF; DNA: TGCGCCAGCAGCTGGGACGGGGTGAGCTCCTACGAGCAGTACTTC
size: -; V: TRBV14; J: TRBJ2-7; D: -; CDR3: CASSQEDLTYEQYF; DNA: TGTGCCAGCAGCCAAGAAGACCTTACCTACGAGCAGTACTTC
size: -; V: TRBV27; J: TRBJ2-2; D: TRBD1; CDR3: CASSLGTGGLGTGELFF; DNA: TGTGCCAGCAGTTTAGGGACAGGGGGCCTGGGCACCGGGGAGCTGTTTTTT